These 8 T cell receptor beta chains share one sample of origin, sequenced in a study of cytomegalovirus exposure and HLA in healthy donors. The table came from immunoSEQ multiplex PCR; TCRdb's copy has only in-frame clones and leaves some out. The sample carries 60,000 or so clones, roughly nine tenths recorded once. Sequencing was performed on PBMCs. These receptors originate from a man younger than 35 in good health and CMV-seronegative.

The CDR3 region has the DNA TGTGCCAGCACCTACACAGATACGCAGTATTTT. Translating it yields CASTYTDTQYF. The J gene is TRBJ2-3, the V gene TRBV6-6; no definite D call. V was cut by 7 bases and J by 2 bases, with 4 bases left in between. This CDR3 is 11 amino acids long. Germline-derived CDR1 and CDR2 are MNHNY and SVGAGI (reference sequence).

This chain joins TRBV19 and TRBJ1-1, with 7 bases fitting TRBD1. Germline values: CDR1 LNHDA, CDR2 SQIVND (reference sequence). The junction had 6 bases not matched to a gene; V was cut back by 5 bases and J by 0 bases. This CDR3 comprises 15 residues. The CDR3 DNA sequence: TGTGCCAGTAGTGCCGGGACAGCCATGAACACTGAAGCTTTCTTT. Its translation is CASSAGTAMNTEAFF.

CDR3 region: CASSHRNGLDADTQYF. CDR3 coding DNA: TGTGCCAGCAGTCACCGTAACGGACTAGATGCAGATACGCAGTATTTT. The gene calls are TRBV11-3 and TRBJ2-3; 7 positions agree with TRBD2. There are 16 residues in the CDR3. The V segment lost 6 bases and the J segment 4 bases; nucleotides outside the gene matches: 13. Per germline, CDR1 SGHNT and CDR2 YENEEA.

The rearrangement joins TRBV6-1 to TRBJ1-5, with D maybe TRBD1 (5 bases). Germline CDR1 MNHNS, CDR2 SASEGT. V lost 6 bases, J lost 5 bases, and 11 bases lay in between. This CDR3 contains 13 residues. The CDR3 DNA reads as TGTGCCAGCAGGCATGCGGGGGATCAGCCCCAGCATTTT. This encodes CASRHAGDQPQHF.

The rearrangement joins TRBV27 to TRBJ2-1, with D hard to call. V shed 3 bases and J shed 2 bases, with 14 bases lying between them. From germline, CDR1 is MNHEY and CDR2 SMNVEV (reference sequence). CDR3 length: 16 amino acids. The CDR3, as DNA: TGTGCCAGCAGTTTTCACGGTCTTCCTCCCTACAATGAGCAGTTCTTC. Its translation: CASSFHGLPPYNEQFF.

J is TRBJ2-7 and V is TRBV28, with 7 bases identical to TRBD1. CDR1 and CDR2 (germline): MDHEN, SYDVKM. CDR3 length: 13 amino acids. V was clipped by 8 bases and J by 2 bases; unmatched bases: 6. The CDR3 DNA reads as TGTGCCAGCGGCAGGACAGGTCCCTACGAGCAGTACTTC. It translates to CASGRTGPYEQYF. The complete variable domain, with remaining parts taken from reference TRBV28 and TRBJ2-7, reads DVKVTQSSRYLVKRTGEKVFLECVQDMDHENMFWYRQDPGLGLRLIYFSYDVKMKEKGDIPEGYSVSREKKERFSLILESASTNQTSMYLCASGRTGPYEQYFGPGTRLTVT.

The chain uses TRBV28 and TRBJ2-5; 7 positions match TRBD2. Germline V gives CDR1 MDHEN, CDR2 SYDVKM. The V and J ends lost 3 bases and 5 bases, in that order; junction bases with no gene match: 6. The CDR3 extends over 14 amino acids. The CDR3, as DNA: TGTGCCAGCAGTTTCGGCGGGAGTGGGGAGACCCAGTACTTC. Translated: CASSFGGSGETQYF. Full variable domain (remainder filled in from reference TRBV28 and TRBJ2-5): DVKVTQSSRYLVKRTGEKVFLECVQDMDHENMFWYRQDPGLGLRLIYFSYDVKMKEKGDIPEGYSVSREKKERFSLILESASTNQTSMYLCASSFGGSGETQYFGPGTRLLVL.

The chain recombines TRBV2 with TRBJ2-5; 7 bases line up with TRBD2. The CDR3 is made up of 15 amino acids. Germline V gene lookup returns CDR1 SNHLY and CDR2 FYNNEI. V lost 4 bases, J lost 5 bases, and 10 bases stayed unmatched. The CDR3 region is CASSVWAGDGETQYF. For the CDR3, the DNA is TGTGCCAGCAGTGTCTGGGCGGGGGACGGCGAGACCCAGTACTTC.